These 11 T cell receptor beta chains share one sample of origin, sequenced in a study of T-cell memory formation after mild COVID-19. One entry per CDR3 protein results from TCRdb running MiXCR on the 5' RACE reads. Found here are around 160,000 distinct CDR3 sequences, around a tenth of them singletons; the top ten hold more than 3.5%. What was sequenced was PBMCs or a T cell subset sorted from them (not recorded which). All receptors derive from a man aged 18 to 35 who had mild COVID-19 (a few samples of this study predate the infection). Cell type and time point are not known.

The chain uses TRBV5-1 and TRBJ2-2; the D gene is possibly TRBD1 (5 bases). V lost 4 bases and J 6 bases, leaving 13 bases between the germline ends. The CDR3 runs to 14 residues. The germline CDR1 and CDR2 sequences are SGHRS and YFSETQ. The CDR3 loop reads CASSPEGVSGELFF. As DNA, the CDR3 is TGCGCCAGCAGCCCCGAAGGGGTTTCCGGGGAGCTGTTTTTT.

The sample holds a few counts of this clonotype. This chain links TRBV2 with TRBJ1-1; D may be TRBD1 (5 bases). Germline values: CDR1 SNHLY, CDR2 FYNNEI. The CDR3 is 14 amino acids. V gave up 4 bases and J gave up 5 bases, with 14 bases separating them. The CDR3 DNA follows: TGTGCCAGCAGTGCGCAGGGTGCCCGAACTGAAGCTTTCTTT. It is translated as CASSAQGARTEAFF.

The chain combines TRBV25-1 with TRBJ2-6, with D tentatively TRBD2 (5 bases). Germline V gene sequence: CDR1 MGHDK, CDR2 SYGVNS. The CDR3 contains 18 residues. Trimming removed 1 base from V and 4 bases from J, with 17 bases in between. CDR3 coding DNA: TGTGCCAGCAGTGAATTGTCCCACACGGGGTCAGGGGCCAACGTCCTGACTTTC. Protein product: CASSELSHTGSGANVLTF.

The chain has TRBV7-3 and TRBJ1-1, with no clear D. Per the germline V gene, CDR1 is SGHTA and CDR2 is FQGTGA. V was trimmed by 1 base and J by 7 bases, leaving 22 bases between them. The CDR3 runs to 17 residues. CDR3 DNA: TGTGCCAGCAGCTTAATGGGTTTAAGGGCTCCTTCGAATGAAGCTTTCTTT. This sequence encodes CASSLMGLRAPSNEAFF.

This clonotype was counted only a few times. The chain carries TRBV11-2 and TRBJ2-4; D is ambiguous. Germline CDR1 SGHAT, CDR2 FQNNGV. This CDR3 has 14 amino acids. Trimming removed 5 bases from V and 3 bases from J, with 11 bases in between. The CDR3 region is CASSLIDSKNIQYF. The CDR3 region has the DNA TGTGCCAGCAGCCTTATAGATAGCAAAAACATTCAGTACTTC.

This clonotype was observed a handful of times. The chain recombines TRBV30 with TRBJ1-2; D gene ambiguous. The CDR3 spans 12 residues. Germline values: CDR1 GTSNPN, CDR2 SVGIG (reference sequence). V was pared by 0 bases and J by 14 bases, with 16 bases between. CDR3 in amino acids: CAWSVGGEVRTF. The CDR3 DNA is TGTGCCTGGAGTGTAGGCGGGGAAGTTCGGACCTTC.

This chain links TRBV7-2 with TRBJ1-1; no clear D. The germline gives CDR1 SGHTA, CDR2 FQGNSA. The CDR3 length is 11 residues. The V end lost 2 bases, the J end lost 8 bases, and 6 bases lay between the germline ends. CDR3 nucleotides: TGTGCCAGCAGCTTAACAGCCGAAGCTTTCTTT. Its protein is CASSLTAEAFF.

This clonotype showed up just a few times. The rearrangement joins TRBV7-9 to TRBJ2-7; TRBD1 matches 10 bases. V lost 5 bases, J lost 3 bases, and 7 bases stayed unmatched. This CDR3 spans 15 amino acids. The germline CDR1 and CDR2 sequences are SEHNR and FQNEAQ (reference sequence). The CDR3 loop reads CASSRPGQGFYEQYF. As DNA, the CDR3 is TGTGCCAGCAGCCGGCCGGGACAGGGGTTCTACGAGCAGTACTTC.

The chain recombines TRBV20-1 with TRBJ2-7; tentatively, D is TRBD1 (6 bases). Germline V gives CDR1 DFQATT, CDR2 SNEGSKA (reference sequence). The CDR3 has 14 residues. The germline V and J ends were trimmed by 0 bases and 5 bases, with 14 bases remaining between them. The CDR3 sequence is CSARDRPQGNEQYF. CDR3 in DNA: TGCAGTGCTAGAGATCGACCCCAGGGGAACGAGCAGTACTTC.

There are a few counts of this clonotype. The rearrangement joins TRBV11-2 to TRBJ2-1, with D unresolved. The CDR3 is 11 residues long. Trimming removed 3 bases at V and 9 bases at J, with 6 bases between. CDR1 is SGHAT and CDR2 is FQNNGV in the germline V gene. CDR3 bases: TGTGCCAGCAGCTTTGGGTTTGAGCAGTTCTTC. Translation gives CASSFGFEQFF.

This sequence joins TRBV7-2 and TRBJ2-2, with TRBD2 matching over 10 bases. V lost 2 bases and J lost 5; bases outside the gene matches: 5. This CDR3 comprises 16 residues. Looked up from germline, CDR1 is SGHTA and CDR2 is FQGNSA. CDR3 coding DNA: TGTGCCAGCAGCTTACCAGCGGGGGGGCCGACCGGGGAGCTGTTTTTT. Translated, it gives CASSLPAGGPTGELFF. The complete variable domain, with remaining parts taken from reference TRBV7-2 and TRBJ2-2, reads GAGVSQSPSNKVTEKGKDVELRCDPISGHTALYWYRQSLGQGLEFLIYFQGNSAPDKSGLPSDRFSAERTGGSVSTLTIQRTQQEDSAVYLCASSLPAGGPTGELFFGEGSRLTVL.